Listed below are T cell receptor beta chains from one sample, sequenced in a study of shared clonotypes between healthy human individuals. Sequencing was performed with immunoSEQ multiplex PCR; in TCRdb, only in-frame clones are kept and a portion is missing. The sample lists roughly 650,000 clones, roughly 96% occurring once. Input material: naive CD8+ T cells sorted from blood. The receptors shown here come from a woman aged 30 to 39 in good health. CDR3s include the opening cysteine and the closing phenylalanine or tryptophan. D genes are given only for firm matches. The size entry is marked missing in some rows and otherwise reads once, few, many or a size class.

NA | TRBJ1-1 | TRBV19 | NA | CASSPNGGRSTEAFF | TGTGCCAGTAGTCCTAACGGGGGGCGAAGCACTGAAGCTTTCTTT
NA | TRBJ2-7 | TRBV27 | TRBD1 | CASSLGTGVREQYF | TGTGCCAGCAGTTTAGGGACAGGGGTGCGAGAGCAGTACTTC
NA | TRBJ2-7 | TRBV4-1 | NA | CASSQEGDGYEQYF | TGCGCCAGCAGCCAAGAGGGGGACGGCTACGAGCAGTACTTC
NA | TRBJ2-1 | TRBV7-9 | TRBD2 | CASRGRDYLSYNEQFF | TGTGCCAGCAGGGGCCGGGACTACCTTTCCTACAATGAGCAGTTCTTC
NA | TRBJ2-1 | TRBV7-9 | TRBD2 | CASSLGSGSYNEQFF | TGTGCCAGCAGCTTAGGTAGCGGGAGCTACAATGAGCAGTTCTTC
NA | TRBJ2-1 | TRBV27 | TRBD2 | CASSFGGRDEQFF | TGTGCCAGCAGTTTCGGGGGGAGGGATGAGCAGTTCTTC
NA | TRBJ1-1 | TRBV29-1 | NA | CSVEKNTEAFF | TGCAGCGTTGAGAAGAACACTGAAGCTTTCTTT
NA | TRBJ2-6 | TRBV30 | NA | CAWSLGSGANVLTF | TGTGCCTGGAGTCTGGGTTCTGGGGCCAACGTCCTGACTTTC
NA | TRBJ2-7 | TRBV27 | TRBD2 | CASSVGRANYEQYF | TGTGCCAGCAGTGTGGGGAGGGCGAACTACGAGCAGTACTTC
NA | TRBJ2-7 | TRBV27 | NA | CASSLSRGEQYF | TGTGCCAGCAGTTTATCCCGGGGGGAGCAGTACTTC
once | TRBJ2-5 | TRBV19 | TRBD1 | CASSIGHRGRYQETQYF | TGTGCCAGTAGTATAGGCCACAGGGGAAGGTACCAAGAGACCCAGTACTTC
NA | TRBJ2-7 | TRBV13 | NA | CASSFGNRYEQYF | TGTGCCAGCAGCTTTGGCAATCGTTACGAGCAGTACTTC
NA | TRBJ2-1 | TRBV28 | TRBD2 | CASSTSANEQFF | TGTGCCAGCAGTACTAGCGCTAATGAGCAGTTCTTC
NA | TRBJ2-2 | TRBV28 | NA | CAHMGGLTGELFF | TGTGCCCACATGGGGGGTTTAACCGGGGAGCTGTTTTTT
NA | TRBJ2-3 | TRBV7-9 | NA | CASSPRDSRDTDTQYF | TGTGCCAGCAGCCCTCGGGACTCCAGGGACACAGATACGCAGTATTTT
NA | TRBJ1-5 | TRBV28 | TRBD1 | CASSQTGVGNQPQHF | TGTGCCAGCAGTCAAACAGGGGTAGGCAATCAGCCCCAGCATTTT
NA | TRBJ2-3 | TRBV5-8 | NA | CASSLATGTDTQYF | TGTGCCAGCAGCTTGGCCACGGGCACAGATACGCAGTATTTT
NA | TRBJ2-1 | TRBV7-8 | TRBD1 | CASSGLWTGPNEQFF | TGTGCCAGCAGCGGTTTGTGGACAGGGCCAAATGAGCAGTTCTTC
NA | TRBJ2-1 | TRBV18 | TRBD1 | CASSPLWDRNEQFF | TGTGCCAGCTCACCATTATGGGACAGGAATGAGCAGTTCTTC
NA | TRBJ2-7 | TRBV7-9 | TRBD1 | CASSRAGTGPYEQYF | TGTGCCAGCAGCCGCGCCGGGACAGGCCCCTACGAGCAGTACTTC
NA | TRBJ1-1 | TRBV7-8 | TRBD1 | CASRLRSGGDRVNTEAFF | TGTGCCAGCAGACTAAGGTCCGGGGGTGACAGGGTAAACACTGAAGCTTTCTTT
once | TRBJ2-1 | TRBV11-2 | NA | CASSPPWANEQFF | TGTGCCAGCAGCCCGCCGTGGGCGAATGAGCAGTTCTTC
once | TRBJ1-4 | TRBV7-9 | NA | CASSFVNEKLFF | TGTGCCAGCAGCTTCGTTAATGAAAAACTGTTTTTT
NA | TRBJ2-7 | TRBV28 | NA | CASSLRITYEQYF | TGTGCCAGCAGTTTAAGGATCACCTACGAGCAGTACTTC